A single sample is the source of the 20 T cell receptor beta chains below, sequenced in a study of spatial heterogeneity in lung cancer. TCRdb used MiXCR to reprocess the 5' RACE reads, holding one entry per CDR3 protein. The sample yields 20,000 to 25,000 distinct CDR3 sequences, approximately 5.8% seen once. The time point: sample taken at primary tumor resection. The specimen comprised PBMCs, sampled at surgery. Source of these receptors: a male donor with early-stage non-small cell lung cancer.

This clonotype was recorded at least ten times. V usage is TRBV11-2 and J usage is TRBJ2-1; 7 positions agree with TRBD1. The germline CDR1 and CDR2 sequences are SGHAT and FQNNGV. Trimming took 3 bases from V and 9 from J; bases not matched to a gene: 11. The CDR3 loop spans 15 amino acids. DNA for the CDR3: TGTGCCAGCAGCTTTTTGGCAGGGGGAACGGGTGAGCAGTTCTTC. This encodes CASSFLAGGTGEQFF.

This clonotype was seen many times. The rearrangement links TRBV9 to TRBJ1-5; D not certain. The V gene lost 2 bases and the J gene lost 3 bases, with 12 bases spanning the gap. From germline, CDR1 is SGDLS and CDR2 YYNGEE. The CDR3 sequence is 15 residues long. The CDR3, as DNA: TGTGCCAGCAGCGTCGGCGGCTTAAACAATCAGCCCCAGCATTTT. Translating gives CASSVGGLNNQPQHF.

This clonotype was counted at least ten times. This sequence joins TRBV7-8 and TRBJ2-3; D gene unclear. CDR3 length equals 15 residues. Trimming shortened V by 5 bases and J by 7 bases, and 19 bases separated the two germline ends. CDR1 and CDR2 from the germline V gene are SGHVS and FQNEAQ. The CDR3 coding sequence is TGTGCCAGCAGCCCGTGGTTGGGGAATCAAAATACGCAGTATTTT. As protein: CASSPWLGNQNTQYF.

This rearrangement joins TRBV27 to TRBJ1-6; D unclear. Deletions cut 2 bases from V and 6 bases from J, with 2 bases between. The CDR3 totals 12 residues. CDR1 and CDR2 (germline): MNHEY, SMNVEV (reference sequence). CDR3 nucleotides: TGTGCCAGCAGTTTACTTAATTCACCCCTCCACTTT. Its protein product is CASSLLNSPLHF.

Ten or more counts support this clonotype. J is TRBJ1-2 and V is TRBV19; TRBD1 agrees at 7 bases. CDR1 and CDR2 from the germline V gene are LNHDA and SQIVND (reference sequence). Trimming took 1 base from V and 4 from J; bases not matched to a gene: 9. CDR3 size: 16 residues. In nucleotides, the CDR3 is TGTGCCAGTAGTATAGCCGTCGGCAGGGGGTCCTATGGCTACACCTTC. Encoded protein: CASSIAVGRGSYGYTF.

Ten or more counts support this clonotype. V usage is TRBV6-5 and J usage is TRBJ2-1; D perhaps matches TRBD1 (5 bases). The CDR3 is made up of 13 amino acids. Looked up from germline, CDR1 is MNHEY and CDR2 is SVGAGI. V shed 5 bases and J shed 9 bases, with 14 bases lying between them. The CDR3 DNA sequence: TGTGCCAGCAGTCCTGGGGCGTCGGCTGAGCAGTTCTTC. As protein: CASSPGASAEQFF.

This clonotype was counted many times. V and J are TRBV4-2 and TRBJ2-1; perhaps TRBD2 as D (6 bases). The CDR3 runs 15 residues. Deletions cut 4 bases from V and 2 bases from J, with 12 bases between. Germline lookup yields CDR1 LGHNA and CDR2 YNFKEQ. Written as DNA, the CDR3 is TGTGCCAGCAGCCCGGGAGTAGGAACCTACAATGAGCAGTTCTTC. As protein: CASSPGVGTYNEQFF.

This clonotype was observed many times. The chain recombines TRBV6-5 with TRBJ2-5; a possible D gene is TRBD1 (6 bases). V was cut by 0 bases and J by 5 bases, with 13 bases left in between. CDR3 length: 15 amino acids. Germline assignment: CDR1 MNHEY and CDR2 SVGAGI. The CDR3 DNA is TGTGCCAGCAGTTACTCGATGGGGGCTTTGGAGACCCAGTACTTC. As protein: CASSYSMGALETQYF.

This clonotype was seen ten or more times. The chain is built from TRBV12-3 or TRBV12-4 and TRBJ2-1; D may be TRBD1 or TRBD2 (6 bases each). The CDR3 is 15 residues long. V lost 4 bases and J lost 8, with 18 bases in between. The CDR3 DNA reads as TGTGCCAGCAGTTCAAGAGGGGGGAGCGTAGATGAGCAGTTCTTC. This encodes CASSSRGGSVDEQFF.

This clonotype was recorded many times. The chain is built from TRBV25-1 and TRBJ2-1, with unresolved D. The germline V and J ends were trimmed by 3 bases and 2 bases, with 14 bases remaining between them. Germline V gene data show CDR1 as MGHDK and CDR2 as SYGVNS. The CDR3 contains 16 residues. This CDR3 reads CASSDIVGPPYNEQFF. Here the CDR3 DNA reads TGTGCCAGCAGTGATATAGTGGGCCCGCCCTACAATGAGCAGTTCTTC.

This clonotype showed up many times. The CDR3 spells CASSLGGVEQYF. The CDR3 coding sequence is TGTGCCAGCAGCTTAGGGGGAGTCGAGCAGTACTTC. V gene TRBV7-9 combines with J gene TRBJ2-7, with D perhaps TRBD2 (5 bases). The germline V and J ends were trimmed by 1 base and 6 bases, with 7 bases remaining between them. Germline-derived CDR1 and CDR2 are SEHNR and FQNEAQ (reference sequence). The CDR3 is 12 amino acids. Using reference TRBV7-9 and TRBJ2-7 for the parts outside the CDR3, the full variable domain is DTGVSQNPRHKITKRGQNVTFRCDPISEHNRLYWYRQTLGQGPEFLTYFQNEAQLEKSRLLSDRFSAERPKGSFSTLEIQRTEQGDSAMYLCASSLGGVEQYFGPGTRLTVT.

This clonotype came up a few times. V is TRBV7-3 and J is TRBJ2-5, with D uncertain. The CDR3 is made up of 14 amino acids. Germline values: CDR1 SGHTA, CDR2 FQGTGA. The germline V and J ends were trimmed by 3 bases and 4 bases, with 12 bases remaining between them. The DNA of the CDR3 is TGTGCCAGCAGCTTGAGAGGAGTGGGAGAGACCCAGTACTTC. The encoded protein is CASSLRGVGETQYF.

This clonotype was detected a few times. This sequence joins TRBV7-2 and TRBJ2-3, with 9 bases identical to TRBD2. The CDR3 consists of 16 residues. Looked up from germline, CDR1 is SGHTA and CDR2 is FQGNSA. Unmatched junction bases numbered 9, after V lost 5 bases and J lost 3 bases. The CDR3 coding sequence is TGTGCCAGCAGCGGAAGAGAGCGGGGGGCGACAGATACGCAGTATTTT. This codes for CASSGRERGATDTQYF.

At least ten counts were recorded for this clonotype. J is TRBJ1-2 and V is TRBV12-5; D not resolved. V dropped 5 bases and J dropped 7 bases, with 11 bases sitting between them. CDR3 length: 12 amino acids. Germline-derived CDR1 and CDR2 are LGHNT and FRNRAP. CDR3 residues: CASGTLLGGYTF. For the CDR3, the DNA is TGTGCTAGTGGTACCTTGTTAGGTGGCTACACCTTC.

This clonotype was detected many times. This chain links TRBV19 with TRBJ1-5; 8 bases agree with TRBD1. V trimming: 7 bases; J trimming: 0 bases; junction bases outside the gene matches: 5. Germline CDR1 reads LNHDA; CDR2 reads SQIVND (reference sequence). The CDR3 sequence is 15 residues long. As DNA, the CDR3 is TGTGCCAGTAACGACAGGGGTTATAGCAATCAGCCCCAGCATTTT. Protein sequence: CASNDRGYSNQPQHF.

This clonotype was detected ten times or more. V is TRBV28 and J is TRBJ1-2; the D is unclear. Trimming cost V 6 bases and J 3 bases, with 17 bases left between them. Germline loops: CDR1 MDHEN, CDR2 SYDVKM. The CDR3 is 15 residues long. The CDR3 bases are TGTGCCAGCAGCCAAGTTACCCGAGCGTACTATGGCTACACCTTC. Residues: CASSQVTRAYYGYTF.

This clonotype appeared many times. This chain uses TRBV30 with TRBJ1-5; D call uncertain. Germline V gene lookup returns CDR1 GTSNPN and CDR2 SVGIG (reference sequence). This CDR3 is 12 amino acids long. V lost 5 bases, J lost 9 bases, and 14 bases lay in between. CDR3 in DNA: TGTGCCTGGGGAAGTTGGACGGGGCCCCAGCATTTT. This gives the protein CAWGSWTGPQHF.

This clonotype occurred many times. The DNA for the CDR3 is TGTGCCAGCAGCCCCTTCAGGGGGGGATTACCGGGTGAGCAGTTCTTC. This gives the protein CASSPFRGGLPGEQFF. V is TRBV14 and J is TRBJ2-1; D might be TRBD1 or TRBD2, each matching 7 bases. Germline V gene sequence: CDR1 SGHDN, CDR2 FVKESK. V dropped 4 bases and J dropped 9 bases, with 22 bases sitting between them. The CDR3 sequence is 16 residues long.

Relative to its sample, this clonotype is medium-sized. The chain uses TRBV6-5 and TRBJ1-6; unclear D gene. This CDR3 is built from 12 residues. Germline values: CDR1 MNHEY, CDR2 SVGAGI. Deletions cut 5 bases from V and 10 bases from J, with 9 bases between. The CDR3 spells CASSPPGSPLHF. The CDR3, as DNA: TGTGCCAGCAGTCCTCCAGGCTCACCCCTCCACTTT.

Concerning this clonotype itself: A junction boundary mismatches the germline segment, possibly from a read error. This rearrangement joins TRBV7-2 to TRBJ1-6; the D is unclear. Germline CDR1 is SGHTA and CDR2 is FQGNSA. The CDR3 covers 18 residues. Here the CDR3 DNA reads TGTGTCAGCAGCCGAGGACGGATTACGAGCTCCTATAATTCACCCCTCCACTTT. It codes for CVSSRGRITSSYNSPLHF.